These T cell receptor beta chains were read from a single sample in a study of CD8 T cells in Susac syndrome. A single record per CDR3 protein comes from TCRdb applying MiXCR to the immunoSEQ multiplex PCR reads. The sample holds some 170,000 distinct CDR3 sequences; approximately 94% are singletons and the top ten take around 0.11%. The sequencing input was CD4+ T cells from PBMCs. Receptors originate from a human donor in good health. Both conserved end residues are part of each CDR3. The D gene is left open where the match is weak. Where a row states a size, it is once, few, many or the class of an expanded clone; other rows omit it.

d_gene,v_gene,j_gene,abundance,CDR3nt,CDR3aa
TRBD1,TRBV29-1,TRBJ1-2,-,TGCAGCGCAACAGGGGACCTTAACTATGGCTACACCTTC,CSATGDLNYGYTF
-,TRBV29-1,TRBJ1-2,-,TGCAGCGTTGATTCAGTCTATGGCTACACCTTC,CSVDSVYGYTF
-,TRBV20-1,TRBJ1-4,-,TGCAGTGCGGAGTGGGATGAAAAACTGTTTTTT,CSAEWDEKLFF
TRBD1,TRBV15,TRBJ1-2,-,TGTGCCACCAGCAGATTGGACAGGGGGCACAGGAGTGGCTACACCTTC,CATSRLDRGHRSGYTF
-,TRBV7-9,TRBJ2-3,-,TGTGCCAGCAGCTTGGATAGCGGCACAGATACGCAGTATTTT,CASSLDSGTDTQYF
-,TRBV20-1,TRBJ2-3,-,TGCAGTGCTAGCAAATCCTACACAGATACGCAGTATTTT,CSASKSYTDTQYF
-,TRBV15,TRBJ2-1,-,TGTGCCACCAGCCATAGAAATGAGCAGTTCTTC,CATSHRNEQFF
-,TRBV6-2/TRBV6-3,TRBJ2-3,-,TGTGCCAGCAGTTACCCCGACAGGATCACAGATACGCAGTATTTT,CASSYPDRITDTQYF
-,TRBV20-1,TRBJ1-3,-,TGCAGTGCTACAACAGACTCTGGAAACACCATATATTTT,CSATTDSGNTIYF
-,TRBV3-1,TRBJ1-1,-,TGTGCCAGCAGCCAAGATCTGAGGGTCAGCACTGAAGCTTTCTTT,CASSQDLRVSTEAFF
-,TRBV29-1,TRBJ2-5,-,TGCAGCGTTGGGAGAAGGGAGACCCAGTACTTC,CSVGRRETQYF
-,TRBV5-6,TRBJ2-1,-,TGTGCCAGCAGCGATGCTAGTCGCGAGCAGTTCTTC,CASSDASREQFF
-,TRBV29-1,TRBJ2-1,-,TGCAGCGTTGACCGACTAGCCTACAATGAGCAGTTCTTC,CSVDRLAYNEQFF
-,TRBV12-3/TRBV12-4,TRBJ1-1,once,TGTGCCAGCAGTACGGACGCCTTGGCTGAAGCTTTCTTT,CASSTDALAEAFF
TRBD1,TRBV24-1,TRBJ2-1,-,TGTGCCACCAGTCTGCGGGACAGGGGCTACAATGAGCAGTTCTTC,CATSLRDRGYNEQFF
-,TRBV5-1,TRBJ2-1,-,TGCGCCAGCAGCTTGGCCGGCAAGAACAATGAGCAGTTCTTC,CASSLAGKNNEQFF
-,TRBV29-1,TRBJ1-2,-,TGCAGCGTTGAGGCCGACCCAGCTAACTATGGCTACACCTTC,CSVEADPANYGYTF
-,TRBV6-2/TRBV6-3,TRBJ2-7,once,TGTGCCAGCAGTCTGGGTGGAGGATTTTACTACGAGCAGTACTTC,CASSLGGGFYYEQYF
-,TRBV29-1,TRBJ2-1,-,TGCAGCGTTGCCGGGAGCGCCTACAATGAGCAGTTCTTC,CSVAGSAYNEQFF
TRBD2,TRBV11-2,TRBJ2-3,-,TGTGCCAGCAGCTTGGCCCGAGTAGCGGGGCGGAAGACAGATACGCAGTATTTT,CASSLARVAGRKTDTQYF
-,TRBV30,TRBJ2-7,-,TGTGCCTGGAGTAGCGCTTGGAACGAGCAGTACTTC,CAWSSAWNEQYF
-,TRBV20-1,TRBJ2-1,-,TGCAGTGCTGAGGGGGGGGAGGCCCGCTCCTACAATGAGCAGTTCTTC,CSAEGGEARSYNEQFF
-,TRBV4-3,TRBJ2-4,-,TGCGCCAGCAGCCAAGATAGATGGGTGACTAGGGGGAGGAACATTCAGTACTTC,CASSQDRWVTRGRNIQYF
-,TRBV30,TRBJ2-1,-,TGTGCCTGGAGTGTCGGGGAGCCACCGTTCGGCGAGCAGTTCTTC,CAWSVGEPPFGEQFF
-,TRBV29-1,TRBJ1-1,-,TGCAGCGTTGAGGTTGGGGCTGAAGCTTTCTTT,CSVEVGAEAFF
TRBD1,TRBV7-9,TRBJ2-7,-,TGTGCCAGCAGCCCAGGGACAGGGACCTCCTACGAGCAGTACTTC,CASSPGTGTSYEQYF
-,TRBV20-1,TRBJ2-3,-,TGCAGTGCTAGAGATGAGCGGGCCTACACAGATACGCAGTATTTT,CSARDERAYTDTQYF
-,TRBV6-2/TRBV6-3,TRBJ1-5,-,TGTGCCAGCAGTTACTCGAAGGACGGTCAGGCGTTCAATCAGCCCCAGCATTTT,CASSYSKDGQAFNQPQHF
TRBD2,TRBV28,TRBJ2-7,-,TGTGCCAGCCGAAACCCGGGAGGGCCGGGTGAGCAGTACTTC,CASRNPGGPGEQYF
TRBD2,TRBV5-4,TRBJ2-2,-,TGTGCCAGCAGCGCCTGGACTAGGACCGGGGAGCTGTTTTTT,CASSAWTRTGELFF
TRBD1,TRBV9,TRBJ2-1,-,TGTGCCAGCAGCCCGTGGACAGGGGACTACAATGAGCAGTTCTTC,CASSPWTGDYNEQFF
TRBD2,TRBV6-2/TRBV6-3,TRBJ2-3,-,TGTGCCAGCAGTTCGGGTAGCGGGGCCAGCACAGATACGCAGTATTTT,CASSSGSGASTDTQYF
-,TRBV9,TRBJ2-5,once,TGTGCCAGCGGACTCAACGGGGAGACCCAGTACTTC,CASGLNGETQYF
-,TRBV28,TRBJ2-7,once,TGTGCCAGCGGTGCGGGACTCTACGAGCAGTACTTC,CASGAGLYEQYF
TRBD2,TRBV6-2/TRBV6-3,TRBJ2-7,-,TGTGCCAGCACACCGGGACTAGTTCGCGAGCAGTACTTC,CASTPGLVREQYF
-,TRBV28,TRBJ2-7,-,TGTGCCAGCAGTAATGGATACGAGCAGTACTTC,CASSNGYEQYF
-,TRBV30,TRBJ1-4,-,TGTGCCTGGAGAGGCGAAGCAACGCAGGGAAAACTGTTTTTT,CAWRGEATQGKLFF
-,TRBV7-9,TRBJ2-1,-,TGTGCCAGCAGCCCCCAGAGTAATGAGCAGTTCTTC,CASSPQSNEQFF
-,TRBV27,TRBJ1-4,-,TGTGGGGTCGTCGATGAAAAACTGTTTTTT,CGVVDEKLFF
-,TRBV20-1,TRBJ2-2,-,TGCAGTGCTAGACAGGGCACCGGGGAGCTGTTTTTT,CSARQGTGELFF
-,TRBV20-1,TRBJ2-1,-,TGCAGTGCTTCTTACTCGGTTCGCTCCTACAATGAGCAGTTCTTC,CSASYSVRSYNEQFF
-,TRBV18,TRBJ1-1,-,TGTGCCAGCTCACCACTGGCGCAGAACACTGAAGCTTTCTTT,CASSPLAQNTEAFF
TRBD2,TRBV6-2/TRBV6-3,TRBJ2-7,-,TGTGCCAGCAGTTACTCCGTGATGGCGGGGGACTACGAGCAGTACTTC,CASSYSVMAGDYEQYF
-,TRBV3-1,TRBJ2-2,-,TGTGCCAGCAGCCAAAGTAGGGCGCGTTCGAACACCGGGGAGCTGTTTTTT,CASSQSRARSNTGELFF
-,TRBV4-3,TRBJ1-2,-,TGCGCCAGCAGCCAAGGTGGTTCCGGCTACACCTTC,CASSQGGSGYTF
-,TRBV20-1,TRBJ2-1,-,TGCAGTGCTACCTCGACGGGCAGGATAACCTACAATGAGCAGTTCTTC,CSATSTGRITYNEQFF
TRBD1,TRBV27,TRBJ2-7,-,TGTGCCAGCAGATCACAGGGGGCGTGGTACGAGCAGTACTTC,CASRSQGAWYEQYF